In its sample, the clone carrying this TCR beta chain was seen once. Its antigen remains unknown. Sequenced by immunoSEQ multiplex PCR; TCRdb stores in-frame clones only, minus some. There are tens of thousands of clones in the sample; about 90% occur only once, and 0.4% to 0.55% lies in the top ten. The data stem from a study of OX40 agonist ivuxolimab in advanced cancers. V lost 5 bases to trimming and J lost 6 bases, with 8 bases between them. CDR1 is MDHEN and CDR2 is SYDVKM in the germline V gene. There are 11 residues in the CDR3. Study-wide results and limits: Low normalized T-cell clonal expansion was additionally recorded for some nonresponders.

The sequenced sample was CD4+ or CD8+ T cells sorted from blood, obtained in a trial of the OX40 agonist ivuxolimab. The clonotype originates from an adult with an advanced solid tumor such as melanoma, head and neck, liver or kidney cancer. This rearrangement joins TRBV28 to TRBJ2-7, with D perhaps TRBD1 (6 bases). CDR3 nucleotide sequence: TGTGCCAGCAGTGGGGACACCGAGCAGTACTTC. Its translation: CASSGDTEQYF.